One and the same sample provided the 23 T cell receptor beta chains below, sequenced in a study of shared clonotypes between healthy human individuals. Here immunoSEQ multiplex PCR was the method, and the copy in TCRdb shows in-frame clones only, minus some. The table shows approximately 340,000 clones, with less than 75% occurring only once. What was sequenced was memory CD4+ T cells sorted from blood. Subset in this sample: CD45RA-negative fraction. All receptors come from a man aged 25-45 years in good health.

The genes are TRBV29-1 and TRBJ2-3; D gene ambiguous. This CDR3 has 13 residues. Germline V gene data show CDR1 as SQVTM and CDR2 as ANQGSEA. With 2 bases removed from V and 1 base from J, the gap between germline ends came to 7 bases. CDR3 sequence: CSVEIGGTDTQYF. The CDR3 coding sequence is TGCAGCGTTGAAATTGGCGGCACAGATACGCAGTATTTT.

The chain combines TRBV5-4 with TRBJ2-5, with a tentative D call TRBD1 (6 bases). V was cut by 0 bases and J by 0 bases, with 15 bases left in between. This CDR3 is built from 17 residues. Germline lookup yields CDR1 SGHNT and CDR2 YYREEE (reference sequence). The CDR3 DNA follows: TGTGCCAGCAGCTTGGTTGAAGGGGGAATGTACCAAGAGACCCAGTACTTC. This codes for CASSLVEGGMYQETQYF.

This clone occurred once. The genes are TRBV27 and TRBJ1-2, with 8 bases lining up with TRBD1. The CDR3 length is 15 residues. Germline V gene data show CDR1 as MNHEY and CDR2 as SMNVEV (reference sequence). Germline trimming cut 5 bases from V and 4 bases from J; bases unmatched to any gene: 9. The CDR3 DNA reads TGTGCCAGCAGTCCACGGGACAGGAGGATCTATGGCTACACCTTC. The encoded protein is CASSPRDRRIYGYTF.

The chain employs TRBV5-1 and TRBJ2-7, with 12 bases identical to TRBD2. The CDR3 totals 14 residues. V trimming: 4 bases; J trimming: 5 bases; junction bases outside the gene matches: 4. Germline CDR1 is SGHRS and CDR2 is YFSETQ. For the CDR3, the DNA is TGCGCCAGCAGCCCCGGGACTAGCGGGCACGAGCAGTACTTC. Its protein product is CASSPGTSGHEQYF.

The rearrangement uses TRBV28 and TRBJ1-1; tentatively, D is TRBD1 (5 bases). The V end was cut by 6 bases, the J end by 0 bases, with 14 bases between. The CDR3 has 15 residues. The germline CDR1 and CDR2 sequences are MDHEN and SYDVKM. CDR3 coding DNA: TGTGCCAGCAGCCCCCCGAGGGGTATGAACACTGAAGCTTTCTTT. Amino acid sequence: CASSPPRGMNTEAFF. Together with reference TRBV28 and TRBJ1-1, the CDR3 gives the full variable domain: DVKVTQSSRYLVKRTGEKVFLECVQDMDHENMFWYRQDPGLGLRLIYFSYDVKMKEKGDIPEGYSVSREKKERFSLILESASTNQTSMYLCASSPPRGMNTEAFFGQGTRLTVV.

Only one count was recorded for this clone. J is TRBJ1-5 and V is TRBV19; 9 positions match TRBD1. Germline CDR1 LNHDA, CDR2 SQIVND (reference sequence). V lost 4 bases to trimming and J lost 7 bases; unmatched junction nucleotides: 14. The CDR3 has 17 residues. CDR3 DNA sequence: TGTGCCAGTAGTAAATTACCGGGACAGGGTTCTCGCCAGCCCCAGCATTTT. This codes for CASSKLPGQGSRQPQHF. Together with reference TRBV19 and TRBJ1-5, the CDR3 gives the full variable domain: DGGITQSPKYLFRKEGQNVTLSCEQNLNHDAMYWYRQDPGQGLRLIYYSQIVNDFQKGDIAEGYSVSREKKESFPLTVTSAQKNPTAFYLCASSKLPGQGSRQPQHFGDGTRLSIL.

This chain connects TRBV5-8 to TRBJ2-3; D not certain. Germline-derived CDR1 and CDR2 are SGHTS and YDEGEE. The CDR3 consists of 14 residues. V was clipped by 2 bases and J by 0 bases, with 7 bases between them. CDR3 coding DNA: TGTGCCAGCAGCTTTGGGATAAGCACAGATACGCAGTATTTT. Translated: CASSFGISTDTQYF.

This clone was picked up many times. The V and J genes are TRBV9 and TRBJ2-1; 8 nucleotides agree with TRBD2. V lost 4 bases to trimming and J lost 0 bases; unmatched junction nucleotides: 9. CDR3 length: 17 residues. Looked up from germline, CDR1 is SGDLS and CDR2 is YYNGEE. CDR3 in amino acids: CASSPGLATLSYNEQFF. The CDR3 DNA is TGTGCCAGCAGCCCTGGACTAGCAACACTCTCCTACAATGAGCAGTTCTTC. Based on the CDR3 plus reference TRBV9 and TRBJ2-1, the full variable domain is DSGVTQTPKHLITATGQRVTLRCSPRSGDLSVYWYQQSLDQGLQFLIQYYNGEERAKGNILERFSAQQFPDLHSELNLSSLELGDSALYFCASSPGLATLSYNEQFFGPGTRLTVL.

To note about this clone: In the same sample, other DNA sequences code for this CDR3. The V gene is TRBV9, the J gene TRBJ2-3; no clear D. From germline, CDR1 is SGDLS and CDR2 YYNGEE. Deletions cut 0 bases from V and 6 bases from J, with 5 bases between. This CDR3 has 12 amino acids. The CDR3 DNA is TGTGCCAGCAGCGTAGCAGCGGATACGCAGTATTTT. Protein sequence: CASSVAADTQYF.

This clone was seen at least ten times. The genes are TRBV2 and TRBJ2-3, with D possibly matching TRBD2 (6 bases). The CDR3 covers 14 residues. Deletions cut 7 bases from V and 4 bases from J, with 15 bases between. Germline lookup yields CDR1 SNHLY and CDR2 FYNNEI. CDR3 sequence: CASNPGGGSDTQYF. As DNA, the CDR3 is TGTGCCAGCAATCCCGGGGGAGGATCAGATACGCAGTATTTT.

The chain employs TRBV6-1 and TRBJ2-7; D not resolved. This CDR3 has 11 amino acids. V lost 6 bases and J 5 bases, leaving 8 bases between the germline ends. CDR1 MNHNS and CDR2 SASEGT come from the germline V gene. CDR3 loop: CASSRRDEQYF. CDR3 nucleotide sequence: TGTGCCAGCAGCCGCCGGGACGAGCAGTACTTC.

This clone was observed many times. The chain uses TRBV2 and TRBJ2-1; D ambiguous. Per germline, CDR1 SNHLY and CDR2 FYNNEI. The CDR3 is 15 residues long. Trimming left V 5 bases short and J 2 bases short, with 13 bases between. Here the CDR3 reads CASSTIGQPYNEQFF. Here the CDR3 DNA reads TGTGCCAGCAGTACAATAGGGCAACCCTACAATGAGCAGTTCTTC. The variable domain in full, completed from reference TRBV2 and TRBJ2-1, reads EPEVTQTPSHQVTQMGQEVILRCVPISNHLYFYWYRQILGQKVEFLVSFYNNEISEKSEIFDDQFSVERPDGSNFTLKIRSTKLEDSAMYFCASSTIGQPYNEQFFGPGTRLTVL.

The sample holds a few counts of this clone. This chain links TRBV9 with TRBJ1-4; TRBD1 might be the D (5 bases). This CDR3 has 13 residues. Trimming took 4 bases from V and 5 from J, leaving 9 bases between them. From germline, CDR1 is SGDLS and CDR2 YYNGEE. In nucleotides, the CDR3 is TGTGCCAGCAGCCGGACACTCAATGAAAAACTGTTTTTT. This encodes CASSRTLNEKLFF.

V gene TRBV5-8 combines with J gene TRBJ2-5, with no clear D. Germline loops: CDR1 SGHTS, CDR2 YDEGEE. Trimming shortened V by 0 bases and J by 4 bases, and 13 bases separated the two germline ends. The CDR3 spans 15 residues. In nucleotides, the CDR3 is TGTGCCAGCAGCTTGGCCATAACGGCTCTAGAGACCCAGTACTTC. This gives the protein CASSLAITALETQYF.

The V call is TRBV6-1, the J call TRBJ1-1; D is possibly TRBD1 (6 bases). Germline values: CDR1 MNHNS, CDR2 SASEGT. The CDR3 covers 13 residues. Trimming removed 4 bases at V and 4 bases at J, with 10 bases between. The CDR3 DNA sequence: TGTGCCAGCAGTGTTAAGGGGGGCACTGAAGCTTTCTTT. Translation: CASSVKGGTEAFF.

In regard to this clone: Other DNA sequences from this sample encode an identical CDR3 as well. The chain combines TRBV18 with TRBJ2-1; maybe TRBD2 (6 bases). Germline V gene lookup returns CDR1 KGHSH and CDR2 LQKENI. V was shortened by 5 bases and J by 4 bases, with 9 bases between the two germline ends. This CDR3 contains 13 residues. The CDR3 here is CASSGGVYNEQFF. CDR3 sequence (DNA): TGTGCCAGCTCAGGAGGGGTTTACAATGAGCAGTTCTTC.

This sequence joins TRBV4-2 and TRBJ2-7; possibly TRBD2 for D (6 bases). The germline V and J ends were trimmed by 0 bases and 1 base, with 13 bases remaining between them. Germline V gene sequence: CDR1 LGHNA, CDR2 YNFKEQ. The CDR3 has 16 amino acids. The CDR3: CASSQEPGGTSYEQYF. CDR3 coding DNA: TGTGCCAGCAGCCAAGAACCTGGCGGGACGTCCTACGAGCAGTACTTC.

The count of this clone is one. The chain combines TRBV5-1 with TRBJ2-7; the D is unclear. The ends were cut back, 0 bases at V and 6 bases at J, with 10 bases in the middle. Per the germline V gene, CDR1 is SGHRS and CDR2 is YFSETQ. The CDR3 consists of 13 residues. CDR3 bases: TGCGCCAGCAGCTTGGCCCAGGTGTCCGAGCAGTACTTC. Residues: CASSLAQVSEQYF.

V gene TRBV4-1 combines with J gene TRBJ2-7, with D unresolved. Germline V gives CDR1 MGHRA, CDR2 YSYEKL. This CDR3 contains 13 residues. The V gene lost 0 bases and the J gene lost 2 bases, with 5 bases spanning the gap. CDR3 region: CASSQEQAYEQYF. DNA for the CDR3: TGCGCCAGCAGCCAAGAGCAGGCCTACGAGCAGTACTTC.

The chain recombines TRBV28 with TRBJ2-3, with TRBD2 matching 9 bases. This CDR3 region has 16 residues. Germline V gene sequence: CDR1 MDHEN, CDR2 SYDVKM. The J segment lost 4 bases and the V segment lost 4 bases, leaving 9 bases of the junction unmatched. The CDR3 protein is CASSSSGKVGADTQYF. In DNA, the CDR3 is TGTGCCAGCAGTTCTAGCGGGAAGGTTGGAGCAGATACGCAGTATTTT.

V gene TRBV20-1 combines with J gene TRBJ2-3, with a weak D call TRBD2 (6 bases). This CDR3 has 11 residues. Germline assignment: CDR1 DFQATT and CDR2 SNEGSKA (reference sequence). The V end lost 6 bases, the J end lost 8 bases, and 12 bases lay between the germline ends. Here the CDR3 DNA reads TGCAGTGCCCTATGGGAGGTTACGCAGTATTTT. This translates into CSALWEVTQYF.

The chain recombines TRBV30 with TRBJ1-1; unclear D gene. The CDR3 is made up of 13 amino acids. Germline V gene lookup returns CDR1 GTSNPN and CDR2 SVGIG (reference sequence). V was shortened by 6 bases and J by 0 bases, with 11 bases between the two germline ends. The CDR3 DNA sequence: TGTGCCTGCTCGGATCTGGTGAACACTGAAGCTTTCTTT. Its protein product is CACSDLVNTEAFF.

This chain connects TRBV18 to TRBJ2-3, with 10 bases lining up with TRBD2. Germline CDR1 reads KGHSH; CDR2 reads LQKENI. Unmatched junction bases numbered 11, after V lost 6 bases and J lost 8 bases. This CDR3 comprises 15 residues. The CDR3 reads CASSKGLAGAFTQYF. Here the CDR3 DNA reads TGTGCCAGCTCGAAGGGGCTAGCGGGAGCGTTTACGCAGTATTTT.